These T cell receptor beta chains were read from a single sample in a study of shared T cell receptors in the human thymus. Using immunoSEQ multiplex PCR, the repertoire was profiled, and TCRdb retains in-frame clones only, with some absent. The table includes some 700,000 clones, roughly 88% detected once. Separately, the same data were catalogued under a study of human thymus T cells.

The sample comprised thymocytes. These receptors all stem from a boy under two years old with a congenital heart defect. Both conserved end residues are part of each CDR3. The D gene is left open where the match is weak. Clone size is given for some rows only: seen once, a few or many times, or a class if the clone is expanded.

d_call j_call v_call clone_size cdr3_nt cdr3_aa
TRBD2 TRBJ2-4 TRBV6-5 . TGTGCCAGCAGTCCGGGGCTAGCGGGAGAGGGGGTTCAGTACTTC CASSPGLAGEGVQYF
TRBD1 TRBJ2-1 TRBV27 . TGTGCCAGCAGTCACTCCCTCGGGACAGAAAACAATGAGCAGTTCTTC CASSHSLGTENNEQFF
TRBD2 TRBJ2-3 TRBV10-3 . TGTGCCATCAGTGTTAAAGAGACTAGCGGGAATACAGATACGCAGTATTTT CAISVKETSGNTDTQYF
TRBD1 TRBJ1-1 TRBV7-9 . TGTGCCAGCAGCCATACGGGACAGGGAAACACTGAAGCTTTCTTT CASSHTGQGNTEAFF
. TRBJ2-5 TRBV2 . TGTGCCAGTACGGGTATCCAAGAGACCCAGTACTTC CASTGIQETQYF
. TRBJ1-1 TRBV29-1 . TGCAGCGTTGAAGATCGGGATGCCGGGACACAGAACACTGAAGCTTTCTTT CSVEDRDAGTQNTEAFF
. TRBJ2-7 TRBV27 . TGTGCCAGCAGTTCGTCCTACGAGCAGTACTTC CASSSSYEQYF
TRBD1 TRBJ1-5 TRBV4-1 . TGCGCCAGCAGCCAAGTGGGACAGGGGCTAACTAGCAATCAGCCCCAGCATTTT CASSQVGQGLTSNQPQHF
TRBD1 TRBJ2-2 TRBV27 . TGTGCCAGCAGTTTAAGACAGGGATCGAACACCGGGGAGCTGTTTTTT CASSLRQGSNTGELFF
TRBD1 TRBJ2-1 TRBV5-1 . TGCGCCAGCAGCAAAAAGAAGGACAGGGGGAATGGGGATGAGCAGTTCTTC CASSKKKDRGNGDEQFF
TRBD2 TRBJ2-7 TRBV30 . TGTGCCTGGAGAGGGGGGACTAGCGGGTACGAGCAGTACTTC CAWRGGTSGYEQYF
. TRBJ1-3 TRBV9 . TGTGCCAGCAGCGTAGGTTTGTGGGGGGACCTCCGCTCTGGAAACACCATATATTTT CASSVGLWGDLRSGNTIYF
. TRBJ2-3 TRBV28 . TGTGCCGCGACGCCGGGGAGCACAGATACGCAGTATTTT CAATPGSTDTQYF
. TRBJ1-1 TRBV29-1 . TGCAGCGTTCGCAGGCACACGAACACTGAAGCTTTCTTT CSVRRHTNTEAFF
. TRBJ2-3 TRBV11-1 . TGTGCCAGCAGCTTAGATTGGCGTAGCAGGCGGGCAGATACGCAGTATTTT CASSLDWRSRRADTQYF
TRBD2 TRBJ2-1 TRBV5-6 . TGTGCCAGCAGCGTCGGGATAGCGGGAGGGCCAGGAGAGCAGTTCTTC CASSVGIAGGPGEQFF
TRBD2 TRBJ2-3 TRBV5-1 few TGCGCCAGCAGGATAACTAGCGGGAGTACAGATACGCAGTATTTT CASRITSGSTDTQYF